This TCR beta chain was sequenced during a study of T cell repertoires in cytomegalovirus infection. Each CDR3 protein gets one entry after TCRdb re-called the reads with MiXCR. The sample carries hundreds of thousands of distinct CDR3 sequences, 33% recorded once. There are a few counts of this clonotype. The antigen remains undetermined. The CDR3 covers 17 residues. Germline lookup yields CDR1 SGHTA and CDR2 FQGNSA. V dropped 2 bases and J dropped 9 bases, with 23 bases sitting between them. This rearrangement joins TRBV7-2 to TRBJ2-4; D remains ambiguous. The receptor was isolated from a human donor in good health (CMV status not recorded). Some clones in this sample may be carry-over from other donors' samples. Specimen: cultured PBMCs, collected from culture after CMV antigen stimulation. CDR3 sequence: CASSLKASSSLTGIQYF. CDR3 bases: TGTGCCAGCAGCTTAAAAGCGTCTAGTTCCCTAACGGGCATTCAGTACTTC.